Listed here are 9 T cell receptor beta chains from one sample, sequenced in a study of beta chain features in type 1 diabetes. Expressed TCRB transcripts were sequenced after all isolated RNA was converted to cDNA. Data came from immunoSEQ multiplex PCR; TCRdb stores just in-frame clones and leaves some out. The sample gives about 360,000 clones, over 10% of which show up once; roughly 0.017% is in the top ten. Sample: naive CD4+ T cells from blood. The receptors here all came from a young man in good health.

This clone was seen many times. This chain links TRBV7-9 with TRBJ2-1; TRBD2 agrees at 7 bases. Germline CDR1 SEHNR, CDR2 FQNEAQ (reference sequence). With V trimmed by 1 base and J by 14 bases, 5 bases remained unmatched. The CDR3 consists of 12 residues. CDR3 loop: CASSLVGLGKFF. The CDR3 nucleotides are TGTGCCAGCAGCTTAGTAGGACTAGGCAAGTTCTTC.

The chain links TRBV9 to TRBJ1-6; 8 bases line up with TRBD1. The CDR3 spans 17 residues. CDR1 and CDR2 from the germline V gene are SGDLS and YYNGEE. Trimming at V came to 2 bases and at J to 4 bases, leaving 8 bases not matched to a gene. The CDR3 loop is CASSVGSGTGYNSPLHF. The CDR3 DNA reads TGTGCCAGCAGCGTGGGTTCCGGGACAGGATATAATTCACCCCTCCACTTT.

The CDR3 bases are TGTGCCAGCAGCATACGACAGGGGTCCCCAATCTCTTACTTC. This gives the protein CASSIRQGSPISYF. V and J are TRBV11-2 and TRBJ2-5; the match to TRBD1 covers 8 bases. The CDR3 loop spans 14 amino acids. Germline trimming cut 5 bases from V and 14 bases from J; bases unmatched to any gene: 16. Germline V CDR1 and CDR2: SGHAT, FQNNGV. The full variable domain, its missing parts supplied by reference TRBV11-2 and TRBJ2-5, is EAGVAQSPRYKIIEKRQSVAFWCNPISGHATLYWYQQILGQGPKLLIQFQNNGVVDDSQLPKDRFSAERLKGVDSTLKIQPAKLEDSAVYLCASSIRQGSPISYFGPGTRLLVL.

The J gene is TRBJ2-1, the V gene TRBV15; 7 bases fit TRBD1. CDR3 length equals 15 residues. Trimming at V came to 2 bases and at J to 0 bases, leaving 1 base not matched to a gene. CDR1 and CDR2 (germline): LNHNV, YYDKDF (reference sequence). CDR3: CATSRNRGSYNEQFF. CDR3 coding DNA: TGTGCCACCAGCAGAAACAGGGGCTCCTACAATGAGCAGTTCTTC.

The table lists this clone with a few counts. The chain joins TRBV15 to TRBJ2-1; D is ambiguous. Germline values: CDR1 LNHNV, CDR2 YYDKDF (reference sequence). This CDR3 region has 14 residues. V gave up 5 bases and J gave up 4 bases, with 12 bases separating them. The CDR3 loop reads CATSPGVTYNEQFF. Written as DNA, the CDR3 is TGTGCCACCAGCCCCGGTGTTACTTACAATGAGCAGTTCTTC.

The rearrangement uses TRBV5-1 and TRBJ2-7; 11 bases are a match to TRBD1. The CDR3 consists of 14 residues. Per the germline V gene, CDR1 is SGHRS and CDR2 is YFSETQ. The V gene end was trimmed by 4 bases and the J gene end by 5 bases; junction bases not matched to a gene: 5. In DNA, the CDR3 is TGCGCCAGCAGCCCCGGACAGGGGGCCCACGAGCAGTACTTC. It translates to CASSPGQGAHEQYF.

The J gene is TRBJ1-2, the V gene TRBV5-1, with TRBD1 identical over 8 bases. The CDR3 runs 14 residues. Per the germline V gene, CDR1 is SGHRS and CDR2 is YFSETQ. The V segment lost 4 bases and the J segment 2 bases; nucleotides outside the gene matches: 4. In DNA form, the CDR3 reads TGCGCCAGCAGCGATCCAGGGGGCAACTATGGCTACACCTTC. Protein: CASSDPGGNYGYTF.

On this clone: The identical CDR3 is also encoded by other nucleotide sequences in the sample. The chain employs TRBV7-9 and TRBJ1-1, with unresolved D. Trimming cost V 1 base and J 1 base, with 4 bases left between them. CDR3 length: 13 residues. CDR1 is SEHNR, CDR2 FQNEAQ, per germline (reference sequence). The CDR3 reads CASSLGQNTEAFF. In DNA, the CDR3 is TGTGCCAGCAGCTTAGGACAGAACACTGAAGCTTTCTTT.

This clone was observed a few times. V usage is TRBV7-9 and J usage is TRBJ2-7, with D tentatively TRBD2 (6 bases). Trimming took off 1 base at V and 2 bases at J, with 18 bases between the two ends. Germline assignment: CDR1 SEHNR and CDR2 FQNEAQ (reference sequence). The CDR3 covers 17 residues. Here the CDR3 reads CASSLVGGSEGPYEQYF. The CDR3, as DNA: TGTGCCAGCAGCTTAGTTGGGGGGTCGGAAGGGCCCTACGAGCAGTACTTC. Full variable domain (remainder filled in from reference TRBV7-9 and TRBJ2-7): DTGVSQNPRHKITKRGQNVTFRCDPISEHNRLYWYRQTLGQGPEFLTYFQNEAQLEKSRLLSDRFSAERPKGSFSTLEIQRTEQGDSAMYLCASSLVGGSEGPYEQYFGPGTRLTVT.